This T cell receptor beta chain derives from a study of radiation and T cells in renal cell carcinoma. Time point given: blood 4 weeks post-SBRT, at nephrectomy. Specified treatment: 15 Gy SBRT to primary tumor, nephrectomy 4 weeks later. Nephrectomy followed 15 Gy stereotactic body radiation by 4 weeks. Findings of the study overall: Pretreatment tumor biopsies were lacking, so baseline clonotypes are unknown. In blood, top tumor clones expanded by 2 weeks, shrinking by 4.

The CDR3 is 14 residues long. Trimming removed 5 bases from V and 0 bases from J, with 9 bases in between. Germline V gives CDR1 ENHRY, CDR2 SYGVKD. With respect to this clone: Its antigen is not identified.

This table comes from immunoSEQ multiplex PCR, and its TCRdb copy is limited to in-frame clones, with some not included. There are 120,000 to 150,000 clones in the sample; 80% to 90% occur only once, and around a sixth lies in the top ten. The chain carries TRBV10-3 and TRBJ2-3; possibly TRBD2 for D (5 bases). The sample in question was blood, obtained from a patient whose treatment included radiotherapy and nephrectomy. The sequence derives from a woman between 45 and 65 years old with renal cell carcinoma. Written as DNA, the CDR3 is TGTGCCATCAGTTCGACTACTAGCACAGATACGCAGTATTTT. This translates into CAISSTTSTDTQYF.